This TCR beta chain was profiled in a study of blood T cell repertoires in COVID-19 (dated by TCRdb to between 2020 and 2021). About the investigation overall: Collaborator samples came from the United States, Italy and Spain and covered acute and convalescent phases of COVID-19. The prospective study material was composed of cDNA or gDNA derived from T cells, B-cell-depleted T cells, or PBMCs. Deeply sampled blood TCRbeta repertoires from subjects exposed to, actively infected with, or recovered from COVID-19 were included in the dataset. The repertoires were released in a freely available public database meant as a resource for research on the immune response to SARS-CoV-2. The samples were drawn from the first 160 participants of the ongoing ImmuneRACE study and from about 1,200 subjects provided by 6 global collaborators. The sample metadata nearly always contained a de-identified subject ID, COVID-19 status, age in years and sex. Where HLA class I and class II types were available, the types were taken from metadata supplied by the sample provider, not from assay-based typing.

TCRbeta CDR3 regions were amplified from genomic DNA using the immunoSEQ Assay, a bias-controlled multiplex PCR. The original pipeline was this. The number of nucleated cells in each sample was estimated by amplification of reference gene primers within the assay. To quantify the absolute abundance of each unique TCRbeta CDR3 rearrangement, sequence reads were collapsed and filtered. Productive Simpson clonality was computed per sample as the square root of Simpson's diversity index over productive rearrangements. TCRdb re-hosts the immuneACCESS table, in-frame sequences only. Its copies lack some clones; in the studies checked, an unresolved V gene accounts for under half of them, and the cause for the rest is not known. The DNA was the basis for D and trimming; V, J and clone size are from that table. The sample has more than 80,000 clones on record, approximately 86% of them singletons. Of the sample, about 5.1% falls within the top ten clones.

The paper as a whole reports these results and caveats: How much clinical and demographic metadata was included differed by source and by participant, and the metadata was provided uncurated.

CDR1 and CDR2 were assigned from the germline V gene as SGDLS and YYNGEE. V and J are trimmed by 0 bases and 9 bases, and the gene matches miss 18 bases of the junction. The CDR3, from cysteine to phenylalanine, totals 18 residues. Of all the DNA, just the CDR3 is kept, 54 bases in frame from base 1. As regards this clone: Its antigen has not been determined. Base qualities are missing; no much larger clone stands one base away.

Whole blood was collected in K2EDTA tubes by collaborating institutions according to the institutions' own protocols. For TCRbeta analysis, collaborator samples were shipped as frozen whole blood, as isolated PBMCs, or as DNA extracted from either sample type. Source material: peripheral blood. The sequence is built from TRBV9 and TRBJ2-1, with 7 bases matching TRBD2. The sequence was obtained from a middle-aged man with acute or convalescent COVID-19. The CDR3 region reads CASSVGPSGGSFSGEQFF. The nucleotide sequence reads TGTGCCAGCAGCGTAGGACCCTCGGGCGGGAGCTTCTCCGGTGAGCAGTTCTTC.